These 28 T cell receptor beta chains came from one sample sequenced in a study of T cell changes during pregnancy in multiple sclerosis. TCRdb keeps only in-frame clones here, not all; method: immunoSEQ multiplex PCR. This table holds tens of thousands of clones, around 89% found once. The input for sequencing was CD4+ T cells from peripheral blood mononuclear cells, taken in the first trimester of pregnancy. Receptor source: a female donor with multiple sclerosis, enrolled in a pregnancy study.

The chain recombines TRBV4-1 with TRBJ2-4; 11 bases align to TRBD1. After removal of 3 bases from V and 8 bases from J, the junction contained 12 bases not matched to a gene. CDR1 is MGHRA and CDR2 is YSYEKL in the germline V gene. The CDR3 loop spans 17 amino acids. The DNA for the CDR3 is TGCGCCAGCAGCCAGACTCAGGACAGGGGGCGCGATCACATTCAGTACTTC. The encoded protein is CASSQTQDRGRDHIQYF.

This clone showed up just once. J is TRBJ2-4 and V is TRBV11-2, with 8 bases matching TRBD2. The V and J ends lost 0 bases and 7 bases, in that order; junction bases with no gene match: 17. Germline V lookup: CDR1 SGHAT, CDR2 FQNNGV. The CDR3 spans 19 residues. CDR3 loop: CASSLEFSGAGVSRNIQYF. DNA for the CDR3: TGTGCCAGCAGCTTAGAATTCTCCGGAGCGGGAGTAAGTCGGAACATTCAGTACTTC.

The chain uses TRBV5-8 and TRBJ2-7, with 7 bases fitting TRBD2. Trimming removed 4 bases from V and 0 bases from J; junction bases left unmatched: 4. CDR1 SGHTS and CDR2 YDEGEE come from the germline V gene. The CDR3 runs to 14 residues. The CDR3 is CASSVRDYSYEQYF. For the CDR3, the DNA is TGTGCCAGCAGCGTCCGGGACTACTCCTACGAGCAGTACTTC.

This clone was recorded once. The chain employs TRBV7-2 and TRBJ2-1; 7 bases match TRBD2. Germline V lookup: CDR1 SGHTA, CDR2 FQGNSA. Trimming cost V 1 base and J 7 bases; bases outside gene matches: 4. The CDR3 sequence is 14 residues long. In nucleotides, the CDR3 is TGTGCCAGCAGCTTAGAGGGAGGGCGAAATGAGCAGTTCTTC. This translates into CASSLEGGRNEQFF.

This chain joins TRBV5-6 and TRBJ2-7, with 9 bases that match TRBD2. The trim removed 2 bases at V and 3 bases at J, leaving 3 bases unmatched. The CDR3 extends over 14 amino acids. Germline V gene data show CDR1 as SGHDT and CDR2 as YYEEEE. The CDR3 loop reads CASSLSSGSYEQYF. The DNA of the CDR3 is TGTGCCAGCAGCTTAAGTAGCGGGAGCTACGAGCAGTACTTC.

This chain links TRBV6-6 with TRBJ2-1, with 12 bases identical to TRBD2. Trimming cost V 7 bases and J 3 bases; bases outside gene matches: 7. There are 16 residues in the CDR3. Germline V gene lookup returns CDR1 MNHNY and CDR2 SVGAGI (reference sequence). Written as DNA, the CDR3 is TGTGCCAGCATACCCGGACTAGCGGGAATCTACAATGAGCAGTTCTTC. The encoded protein is CASIPGLAGIYNEQFF.

The chain uses TRBV11-3 and TRBJ1-1, with D possibly matching TRBD1 (5 bases). The germline V and J ends were trimmed by 2 bases and 6 bases, with 13 bases remaining between them. Germline-derived CDR1 and CDR2 are SGHNT and YENEEA. There are 14 residues in the CDR3. CDR3 in DNA: TGTGCCAGCAGCTTATCCCGCAGGGCCCCTGAAGCTTTCTTT. It codes for CASSLSRRAPEAFF.

The rearrangement links TRBV30 to TRBJ1-2; TRBD1 aligns across 7 bases. J lost 7 bases, V lost 1 base, and 3 bases had no gene match. Germline V gene lookup returns CDR1 GTSNPN and CDR2 SVGIG (reference sequence). The CDR3 consists of 12 residues. The CDR3 protein is CAWSAGGGGYTF. DNA of the CDR3: TGTGCCTGGAGTGCAGGGGGTGGTGGCTACACCTTC.

The V call is TRBV28, the J call TRBJ2-2, with 8 bases lining up with TRBD2. Germline V lookup: CDR1 MDHEN, CDR2 SYDVKM. The CDR3 is 15 residues long. V shed 5 bases and J 4 bases; nucleotides not matched to a gene: 6. This CDR3 is CASSPSGRGTGELFF. For the CDR3, the DNA is TGTGCCAGCAGTCCGAGCGGGAGAGGCACCGGGGAGCTGTTTTTT.

This chain uses TRBV14 with TRBJ2-7; perhaps TRBD1 as D (6 bases). V was clipped by 2 bases and J by 6 bases, with 8 bases between them. The CDR3 totals 12 residues. Germline V gene sequence: CDR1 SGHDN, CDR2 FVKESK. The CDR3 protein is CASSQQGLEQYF. For the CDR3, the DNA is TGTGCCAGCAGCCAACAGGGGCTCGAGCAGTACTTC.

This clone turned up a few times. The chain carries TRBV2 and TRBJ2-7; 12 nucleotides match TRBD2. V shed 4 bases and J 1 base; nucleotides not matched to a gene: 2. The CDR3 is made up of 15 amino acids. Germline lookup yields CDR1 SNHLY and CDR2 FYNNEI. CDR3 in amino acids: CASSATSGSSYEQYF. The CDR3 DNA sequence: TGTGCCAGCAGTGCGACTAGCGGGAGTTCCTACGAGCAGTACTTC. Based on the CDR3 plus reference TRBV2 and TRBJ2-7, the full variable domain is EPEVTQTPSHQVTQMGQEVILRCVPISNHLYFYWYRQILGQKVEFLVSFYNNEISEKSEIFDDQFSVERPDGSNFTLKIRSTKLEDSAMYFCASSATSGSSYEQYFGPGTRLTVT.

V gene TRBV28 combines with J gene TRBJ2-1; TRBD2 agrees at 13 bases. The CDR3 is made up of 15 amino acids. The J segment lost 8 bases and the V segment lost 2 bases, leaving 3 bases of the junction unmatched. Germline V gene lookup returns CDR1 MDHEN and CDR2 SYDVKM. CDR3 nucleotide sequence: TGTGCCAGCAGTTTACGGACTAGCGGGAGCGATGAGCAGTTCTTC. Translating it yields CASSLRTSGSDEQFF. Full variable domain (rest looked up from reference TRBV28 and TRBJ2-1): DVKVTQSSRYLVKRTGEKVFLECVQDMDHENMFWYRQDPGLGLRLIYFSYDVKMKEKGDIPEGYSVSREKKERFSLILESASTNQTSMYLCASSLRTSGSDEQFFGPGTRLTVL.

V is TRBV7-2 and J is TRBJ2-7; no clear D gene. The V gene's germline CDR1 is SGHTA and CDR2 FQGNSA. This CDR3 spans 13 amino acids. V gave up 1 base and J gave up 7 bases, with 11 bases separating them. The CDR3 sequence: CASSLDWQKEQYF. The CDR3 DNA reads as TGTGCCAGCAGCTTAGATTGGCAGAAGGAGCAGTACTTC.

This chain joins TRBV7-6 and TRBJ2-5, with 9 bases lining up with TRBD1. The length of the CDR3 is 16 residues. The junction had 11 bases not matched to a gene; V was cut back by 5 bases and J by 4 bases. Germline lookup yields CDR1 SGHVS and CDR2 FNYEAQ. CDR3 DNA: TGTGCCAGCAGCCGGAAACAGGGGGCGTTTGGAGAGACCCAGTACTTC. Translating gives CASSRKQGAFGETQYF.

The rearrangement joins TRBV7-2 to TRBJ1-5, with D tentatively TRBD1 (5 bases). This CDR3 is built from 13 residues. The germline V and J ends were trimmed by 4 bases and 2 bases, with 6 bases remaining between them. Germline CDR1 and CDR2: SGHTA and FQGNSA. CDR3 nucleotide sequence: TGTGCCAGCAGCTCACAGGGCAATCAGCCCCAGCATTTT. Its translation is CASSSQGNQPQHF.

The V gene is TRBV19, the J gene TRBJ2-3, with 7 bases that match TRBD2. The CDR3 sequence is 14 residues long. Germline V CDR1 and CDR2: LNHDA, SQIVND (reference sequence). The ends lost 5 bases at V and 1 base at J; junction bases unmatched: 3. The CDR3 bases are TGTGCCAGTAGTTCGCTAGCGGGCACAGATACGCAGTATTTT. Translating gives CASSSLAGTDTQYF.

The chain has TRBV5-8 and TRBJ1-1, with 9 bases that match TRBD1. The J segment lost 0 bases and the V segment lost 6 bases, leaving 18 bases of the junction unmatched. Germline V CDR1 and CDR2: SGHTS, YDEGEE. The CDR3 has 19 residues. The CDR3 region has the DNA TGTGCCAGCACCTTAAAATCCGGGACAGGGTGGTTGATGAACACTGAAGCTTTCTTT. This codes for CASTLKSGTGWLMNTEAFF.

The chain uses TRBV7-2 and TRBJ1-1; 8 nucleotides agree with TRBD1. The CDR3 has 15 amino acids. V dropped 5 bases and J dropped 0; count of bases not matched to a gene: 5. Germline CDR1 is SGHTA and CDR2 is FQGNSA. Written as DNA, the CDR3 is TGTGCCAGCAGCCCCCGGACAGGGTTGAACACTGAAGCTTTCTTT. Translated: CASSPRTGLNTEAFF.

This clone was picked up a small number of times. The chain recombines TRBV11-3 with TRBJ1-1, with TRBD1 identical over 8 bases. The trim removed 3 bases at V and 5 bases at J, leaving 11 bases unmatched. CDR1 is SGHNT and CDR2 is YENEEA in the germline V gene. The CDR3 loop spans 16 amino acids. The DNA of the CDR3 is TGTGCCAGCAGCTTGCAGGGGCAGGGGGCGAGGACTGAAGCTTTCTTT. Translation gives CASSLQGQGARTEAFF.

The V and J genes are TRBV5-1 and TRBJ2-7, with D possibly TRBD1 on 5 matching bases. The CDR3 is 15 amino acids. The V end was cut by 0 bases, the J end by 3 bases, with 13 bases between. Germline V gene data show CDR1 as SGHRS and CDR2 as YFSETQ. In nucleotides, the CDR3 is TGCGCCAGCAGCTTGGCCCCGGACAACTACTACGAGCAGTACTTC. It specifies CASSLAPDNYYEQYF.

The chain links TRBV2 to TRBJ2-3, with D possibly TRBD2 on 6 matching bases. Germline values: CDR1 SNHLY, CDR2 FYNNEI. V gave up 3 bases and J gave up 4 bases, with 17 bases separating them. CDR3 length: 16 residues. CDR3 protein: CASSEEGAGIPDTQYF. As DNA, the CDR3 is TGTGCCAGCAGTGAGGAGGGCGCGGGGATCCCAGATACGCAGTATTTT.

V is TRBV2 and J is TRBJ2-6, with D uncertain. The V end was cut by 2 bases, the J end by 0 bases, with 17 bases between. Germline CDR1 reads SNHLY; CDR2 reads FYNNEI. The CDR3 runs 19 residues. The CDR3 region is CASSEQVASLDSGANVLTF. The CDR3 region has the DNA TGTGCCAGCAGTGAACAGGTGGCCTCCTTGGACTCTGGGGCCAACGTCCTGACTTTC.

This chain connects TRBV7-9 to TRBJ1-3; TRBD1 might be the D (5 bases). Per germline, CDR1 SEHNR and CDR2 FQNEAQ (reference sequence). The V gene lost 0 bases and the J gene lost 0 bases, with 9 bases spanning the gap. This CDR3 is 16 amino acids long. CDR3 coding DNA: TGTGCCAGCAGCTTAGCGGAGACAGACTCTGGAAACACCATATATTTT. This gives the protein CASSLAETDSGNTIYF.

The genes are TRBV6-1 and TRBJ1-3, with a possible D match to TRBD1 (6 bases). The CDR3 has 15 amino acids. CDR1 is MNHNS and CDR2 is SASEGT in the germline V gene. Trimming shortened V by 6 bases and J by 0 bases, and 12 bases separated the two germline ends. CDR3 loop: CASSVDSASGNTIYF. The CDR3 DNA sequence: TGTGCCAGCAGCGTGGACAGTGCCTCTGGAAACACCATATATTTT.

V usage is TRBV7-2 and J usage is TRBJ1-4; 8 positions match TRBD1. V was clipped by 3 bases and J by 7 bases; unmatched bases: 7. Germline loops: CDR1 SGHTA, CDR2 FQGNSA. This CDR3 is 15 amino acids long. CDR3 amino acids: CASSFFGQGVEKLFF. The CDR3 nucleotides are TGTGCCAGCAGCTTTTTCGGACAGGGTGTTGAAAAACTGTTTTTT.

CDR3: CATWTGGNQPQHF. For the CDR3, the DNA is TGTGCCACCTGGACAGGGGGCAATCAGCCCCAGCATTTT. V gene TRBV19 combines with J gene TRBJ1-5; TRBD1 matches at 9 bases. Trimming removed 10 bases from V and 2 bases from J; junction bases left unmatched: 3. CDR1 and CDR2 (germline): LNHDA, SQIVND (reference sequence). This CDR3 has 13 amino acids. The full variable domain, rest sourced from reference TRBV19 and TRBJ1-5, is DGGITQSPKYLFRKEGQNVTLSCEQNLNHDAMYWYRQDPGQGLRLIYYSQIVNDFQKGDIAEGYSVSREKKESFPLTVTSAQKNPTAFYLCATWTGGNQPQHFGDGTRLSIL.

The genes are TRBV2 and TRBJ2-7; 13 nucleotides match TRBD2. J gave up 0 bases and V 6 bases, and 2 bases lay outside the gene matches. This CDR3 is 15 amino acids long. Germline CDR1 reads SNHLY; CDR2 reads FYNNEI. The CDR3 reads CASRRTSGSSYEQYF. The CDR3 region has the DNA TGTGCCAGCAGGAGGACTAGCGGGAGCTCCTACGAGCAGTACTTC. Full variable domain (missing parts from reference TRBV2 and TRBJ2-7): EPEVTQTPSHQVTQMGQEVILRCVPISNHLYFYWYRQILGQKVEFLVSFYNNEISEKSEIFDDQFSVERPDGSNFTLKIRSTKLEDSAMYFCASRRTSGSSYEQYFGPGTRLTVT.

V usage is TRBV9 and J usage is TRBJ2-5; TRBD2 matches at 13 bases. CDR3 length: 17 residues. CDR1 is SGDLS, CDR2 YYNGEE, per germline. The junction had 6 bases not matched to a gene; V was cut back by 3 bases and J by 1 base. This CDR3 reads CASSAGTSGKFQETQYF. CDR3 nucleotide sequence: TGTGCCAGCAGCGCCGGGACTAGCGGGAAGTTCCAAGAGACCCAGTACTTC.